Each of the 2 T cell receptor beta chains below was sequenced from the same sample in a study of blood T cells in healthy people across ages (dated by TCRdb to 2013 to 2016). Libraries were built with 5' RACE. Sequencing was carried out with an Illumina HiSeq 2500. The second PCR ran for about 6 to 12 cycles and used a J-beta primer mix along with a sample-barcoded 5' primer. Using fastp trimming at Q25 and MiXCR clonotype assembly, TCRdb reanalyzed the public sequencing data and kept in-frame beta chains. Rows are combined by CDR3 protein, so each entry shows the most common genes and DNA. The sample table contains under 1 million distinct CDR3 sequences; only one count was recorded for roughly 44% of them. The top ten hold about a fifth of the sample. Specimen: blood. All receptors derive from a man aged 60 to 69 in good health.

This clonotype was counted between two and nine times. The chain recombines TRBV7-2 with TRBJ1-5; 10 bases fit TRBD1. The CDR3 has 14 residues. Germline CDR1 is SGHTA and CDR2 is FQGNSA. J gave up 7 bases and V 3 bases, and 3 bases lay outside the gene matches. CDR3 loop: CASSFGTGAQPQHF. DNA for the CDR3: TGTGCCAGCAGCTTTGGGACAGGGGCGCAGCCCCAGCATTTT.

The J gene is TRBJ2-7, the V gene TRBV27; D is unresolved. V was shortened by 2 bases and J by 3 bases, with 14 bases between the two germline ends. CDR1 and CDR2 (germline): MNHEY, SMNVEV (reference sequence). The CDR3 loop spans 15 amino acids. The CDR3 spells CASSLTPQAYYEQYF. Here the CDR3 DNA reads TGTGCCAGCAGTTTAACCCCCCAGGCTTACTACGAGCAGTACTTC.